These T cell receptor beta chains were read from a single sample in a study of shared clonotypes between healthy human individuals. Method: immunoSEQ multiplex PCR; TCRdb's copy keeps in-frame clones and lacks some. In the table there are around 2.1 million clones, approximately 94% of which are singletons. Sequenced input: naive CD4+ T cells sorted from blood. These receptors originate from a man in his late teens or twenties in good health. The CDR3 runs from the conserved cysteine through the conserved F or W. A D gene is named only where the DNA matches it firmly. The size field is filled for only some rows; it gives once, few, many or a size class.

CDR3aa: CSLGGGNEQFF
CDR3nt: TGCAGTCTAGGGGGGGGGAATGAGCAGTTCTTC
v_gene: TRBV20-1
j_gene: TRBJ2-1
abundance: .
d_gene: .

CDR3aa: CASSLAGSPIPGGKNIQYF
CDR3nt: TGTGCCAGCAGCTTAGCGGGTTCCCCCATCCCGGGGGGCAAAAACATTCAGTACTTC
v_gene: TRBV7-9
j_gene: TRBJ2-4
abundance: .
d_gene: TRBD2

CDR3aa: CASSPRTRTYNEQFF
CDR3nt: TGCGCCAGCAGCCCCCGGACTAGGACGTACAATGAGCAGTTCTTC
v_gene: TRBV5-1
j_gene: TRBJ2-1
abundance: .
d_gene: TRBD2

CDR3aa: CASSLDRVYTGELFF
CDR3nt: TGTGCCAGCAGCTTGGACAGGGTGTACACCGGGGAGCTGTTTTTT
v_gene: TRBV5-4
j_gene: TRBJ2-2
abundance: .
d_gene: .

CDR3aa: CASSSRGETYEQYF
CDR3nt: TGTGCCAGCAGCTCGAGGGGAGAGACCTACGAGCAGTACTTC
v_gene: TRBV5-6
j_gene: TRBJ2-7
abundance: .
d_gene: .

CDR3aa: CASSRAGTQYF
CDR3nt: TGTGCCAGCAGCCGCGCCGGCACGCAGTATTTT
v_gene: TRBV6-5
j_gene: TRBJ2-3
abundance: .
d_gene: .

CDR3aa: CASSASLGGGPYEQYF
CDR3nt: TGTGCCAGCAGCGCTAGCCTGGGGGGAGGGCCATACGAGCAGTACTTC
v_gene: TRBV7-9
j_gene: TRBJ2-7
abundance: .
d_gene: TRBD2

CDR3aa: CAWSTHQARTDTQYF
CDR3nt: TGTGCCTGGAGCACACACCAAGCGAGAACAGATACGCAGTATTTT
v_gene: TRBV30
j_gene: TRBJ2-3
abundance: .
d_gene: .

CDR3aa: CASSLAEGPGQYF
CDR3nt: TGTGCCAGCAGCTTAGCGGAGGGTCCGGGGCAGTACTTC
v_gene: TRBV7-2
j_gene: TRBJ2-7
abundance: .
d_gene: .

CDR3aa: CASSPGMDEQFF
CDR3nt: TGTGCCAGCTCACCAGGAATGGATGAGCAGTTCTTC
v_gene: TRBV18
j_gene: TRBJ2-1
abundance: .
d_gene: .

CDR3aa: CASKGVGDNYGYTF
CDR3nt: TGTGCCAGTAAAGGGGTCGGGGATAACTATGGCTACACCTTC
v_gene: TRBV19
j_gene: TRBJ1-2
abundance: .
d_gene: .

CDR3aa: CASRRDYSYEQYF
CDR3nt: TGTGCCAGCAGGAGGGACTACAGCTACGAGCAGTACTTC
v_gene: TRBV2
j_gene: TRBJ2-7
abundance: .
d_gene: TRBD2

CDR3aa: CASSPFAGPAGDTQYF
CDR3nt: TGTGCCAGCTCACCGTTTGCGGGACCAGCAGGAGATACGCAGTATTTT
v_gene: TRBV18
j_gene: TRBJ2-3
abundance: once
d_gene: .

CDR3aa: CASSLEQGSKETQYF
CDR3nt: TGCGCCAGCAGCTTGGAGCAGGGCTCGAAAGAGACCCAGTACTTC
v_gene: TRBV5-1
j_gene: TRBJ2-5
abundance: .
d_gene: .

CDR3aa: CASSFSHSNQPQHF
CDR3nt: TGTGCCAGCAGTTTTAGTCATAGCAATCAGCCCCAGCATTTT
v_gene: TRBV27
j_gene: TRBJ1-5
abundance: .
d_gene: .